This paragraph reports one TCR beta chain. No antigen is known for it. This entry belongs to a study of beta chain features in type 1 diabetes. Study summary: Summed over all samples, the examined sorted cells came to 95 million to 120 million. Study-level findings and limits: Shorter TCRB CDR3s, moderately but significantly so, marked every one of the four CD4+ subsets in Type 1 diabetes patients.

The CDR3 consists of 14 residues. J gave up 2 bases and V 8 bases, and 6 bases lay outside the gene matches. Germline lookup yields CDR1 SGHTA and CDR2 FQGNSA. The isolated RNA, all of it, was reverse transcribed, so expressed TCRB transcripts were what got sequenced. TCRdb's copy holds only in-frame clones and misses some; the assay was immunoSEQ multiplex PCR. The sample has roughly 160,000 clones, about 7.9% seen once. The rearrangement uses TRBV7-2 and TRBJ2-5; TRBD2 agrees at 9 bases. The source material was central memory CD4+ T cells from blood. This clonotype originated in a man aged 18 to 35 with type 1 diabetes. In nucleotides, the CDR3 is TGTGCCAGCGGGCTAGCGGGGATACAAGAGACCCAGTACTTC. This encodes CASGLAGIQETQYF.